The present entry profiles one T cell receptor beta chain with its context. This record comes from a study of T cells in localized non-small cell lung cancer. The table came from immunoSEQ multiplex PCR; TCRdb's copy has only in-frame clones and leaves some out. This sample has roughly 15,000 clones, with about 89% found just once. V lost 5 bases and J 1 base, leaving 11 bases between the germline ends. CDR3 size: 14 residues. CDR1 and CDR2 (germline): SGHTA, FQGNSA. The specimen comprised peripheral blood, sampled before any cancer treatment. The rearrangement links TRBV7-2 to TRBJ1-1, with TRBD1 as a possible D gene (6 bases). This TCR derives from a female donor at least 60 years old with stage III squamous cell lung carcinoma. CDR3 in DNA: TGTGCCAGCAGCCAGAAACAGGGGAACACTGAAGCTTTCTTT. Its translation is CASSQKQGNTEAFF.